This is a list of T cell receptor beta chains from one sample in a study of T cell responses to AZD1222 COVID-19 vaccine. Assay used: immunoSEQ multiplex PCR; TCRdb lists only in-frame clones, some missing. In the table there are 130,000 to 150,000 clones, more than 70% of which are singletons. Sequenced here: peripheral blood, sampled 28 days after the second AZD1222 dose. These receptors were obtained from an adult who received the AZD1222 COVID-19 vaccine. CDR3s include the opening cysteine and the closing phenylalanine or tryptophan. The D gene is left open where the match is weak. Not all rows give a size; the values are once, few, many and, for expanded clones, a class.

J: TRBJ2-2; V: TRBV7-6; D: .; size: .; CDR3: CASSFAGPGTGELFF; DNA: TGTGCCAGCAGCTTCGCGGGTCCCGGGACCGGGGAGCTGTTTTTT
J: TRBJ2-7; V: TRBV7-9; D: .; size: .; CDR3: CASSPGTSYEQYF; DNA: TGTGCCAGCAGCCCTGGGACTTCCTACGAGCAGTACTTC
J: TRBJ1-1; V: TRBV5-1; D: .; size: .; CDR3: CASSLDLGGTEAFF; DNA: TGCGCCAGCAGCTTAGATCTGGGGGGCACTGAAGCTTTCTTT
J: TRBJ2-2; V: TRBV19; D: TRBD2; size: .; CDR3: CASGGGLFDSTYTGELFF; DNA: TGTGCCAGTGGTGGGGGACTATTTGATTCTACATACACCGGGGAGCTGTTTTTT
J: TRBJ2-5; V: TRBV7-2; D: .; size: .; CDR3: CASSLWPTLETQYF; DNA: TGTGCCAGCAGCTTATGGCCGACTTTAGAGACCCAGTACTTC
J: TRBJ1-3; V: TRBV7-9; D: .; size: .; CDR3: CASSSPTNSGNTIYF; DNA: TGTGCCAGCAGCTCACCGACTAACTCTGGAAACACCATATATTTT
J: TRBJ2-5; V: TRBV11-2; D: TRBD2; size: .; CDR3: CASSSSRLAGGKETQYF; DNA: TGTGCCAGCAGCTCATCAAGACTAGCGGGGGGGAAAGAGACCCAGTACTTC
J: TRBJ2-7; V: TRBV27; D: .; size: .; CDR3: CASSSGLGDLDEQYF; DNA: TGTGCCAGCAGTTCAGGTTTAGGGGATCTCGACGAGCAGTACTTC
J: TRBJ1-4; V: TRBV11-2; D: .; size: .; CDR3: CASSFPGYNEKLFF; DNA: TGTGCCAGCAGCTTCCCAGGGTATAATGAAAAACTGTTTTTT
J: TRBJ1-5; V: TRBV11-2; D: TRBD1; size: .; CDR3: CASSPGTGIEPQHF; DNA: TGTGCCAGCAGCCCGGGGACAGGGATCGAGCCCCAGCATTTT
J: TRBJ2-5; V: TRBV7-9; D: .; size: .; CDR3: CASSFIPETQETQYF; DNA: TGTGCCAGCAGCTTCATCCCGGAGACCCAAGAGACCCAGTACTTC
J: TRBJ1-5; V: TRBV19; D: TRBD1; size: .; CDR3: CASSARTGDSNQPQHF; DNA: TGTGCCAGTAGTGCACGGACAGGGGATAGCAATCAGCCCCAGCATTTT
J: TRBJ2-3; V: TRBV4-2; D: .; size: .; CDR3: CASSQDGGKKGTQYF; DNA: TGTGCCAGCAGCCAAGATGGAGGAAAGAAAGGTACGCAGTATTTT
J: TRBJ2-7; V: TRBV12-3/TRBV12-4; D: .; size: .; CDR3: CASSLGPVYEQYF; DNA: TGTGCCAGCAGTTTGGGGCCAGTCTACGAGCAGTACTTC
J: TRBJ2-3; V: TRBV11-3; D: TRBD2; size: .; CDR3: CASSLIGGLAGGQDTQYF; DNA: TGTGCCAGCAGCTTGATTGGCGGACTAGCGGGGGGCCAAGATACGCAGTATTTT
J: TRBJ1-4; V: TRBV4-1; D: .; size: .; CDR3: CASSQDRAATNEKLFF; DNA: TGCGCCAGCAGCCAAGACAGGGCGGCAACTAATGAAAAACTGTTTTTT
J: TRBJ2-3; V: TRBV9; D: TRBD1; size: .; CDR3: CASSPTAQGVLRDTQYF; DNA: TGTGCCAGCAGCCCAACTGCCCAGGGGGTTCTTCGAGATACGCAGTATTTT
J: TRBJ2-6; V: TRBV28; D: .; size: .; CDR3: CASSLIRSGANVLTF; DNA: TGTGCCAGCAGTTTGATCCGGTCTGGGGCCAACGTCCTGACTTTC
J: TRBJ1-2; V: TRBV30; D: .; size: .; CDR3: CAWSVDGEGYGYTF; DNA: TGTGCCTGGAGTGTCGACGGGGAGGGCTATGGCTACACCTTC
J: TRBJ2-7; V: TRBV18; D: TRBD1; size: .; CDR3: CASSPRTGAISYEQYF; DNA: TGTGCCAGCTCACCCAGGACAGGGGCGATCTCCTACGAGCAGTACTTC
J: TRBJ2-3; V: TRBV6-5; D: TRBD2; size: .; CDR3: CASSYSSPSGGRTQYF; DNA: TGTGCCAGCAGTTACTCTAGCCCTAGCGGGGGGAGGACGCAGTATTTT
J: TRBJ2-1; V: TRBV7-9; D: TRBD1; size: .; CDR3: CASSIDRVNEQFF; DNA: TGTGCCAGCAGCATAGACAGGGTCAATGAGCAGTTCTTC
J: TRBJ1-5; V: TRBV4-1; D: .; size: .; CDR3: CASSQVLGGDQPQHF; DNA: TGCGCCAGCAGCCAAGTCTTGGGGGGGGATCAGCCCCAGCATTTT
J: TRBJ1-1; V: TRBV25-1; D: .; size: .; CDR3: CASSFGQRNTEAFF; DNA: TGTGCCAGCAGTTTTGGACAGCGTAACACTGAAGCTTTCTTT
J: TRBJ1-4; V: TRBV30; D: .; size: .; CDR3: CAWSVNNEKLFF; DNA: TGTGCCTGGAGTGTAAATAATGAAAAACTGTTTTTT
J: TRBJ2-2; V: TRBV14; D: TRBD1; size: .; CDR3: CASSRGTGNTGELFF; DNA: TGTGCCAGCAGCCGAGGGACAGGGAACACCGGGGAGCTGTTTTTT
J: TRBJ1-6; V: TRBV18; D: .; size: few; CDR3: CASSPEVLSSYNSPLHF; DNA: TGTGCCAGCTCACCCGAGGTTCTGAGCTCCTATAATTCACCCCTCCACTTT
J: TRBJ1-3; V: TRBV6-4; D: .; size: .; CDR3: CASRFNPQGIGSGNTIYF; DNA: TGTGCCAGCAGGTTTAACCCGCAGGGGATAGGCTCTGGAAACACCATATATTTT
J: TRBJ1-2; V: TRBV27; D: TRBD1; size: .; CDR3: CASRLGGQGGGYTF; DNA: TGTGCCAGCAGGTTGGGGGGACAGGGAGGCGGCTACACCTTC
J: TRBJ1-2; V: TRBV2; D: .; size: .; CDR3: CASSPGYGYTF; DNA: TGTGCCAGCAGTCCAGGGTACGGCTACACCTTC
J: TRBJ1-1; V: TRBV28; D: .; size: .; CDR3: CASSYGVNTEAFF; DNA: TGTGCCAGCAGTTACGGCGTCAACACTGAAGCTTTCTTT
J: TRBJ1-1; V: TRBV5-6; D: TRBD1; size: .; CDR3: CASSFRKTGGSTEAFF; DNA: TGTGCCAGCAGCTTCAGAAAGACAGGGGGAAGCACTGAAGCTTTCTTT
J: TRBJ1-5; V: TRBV15; D: .; size: .; CDR3: CATSRDRSFPQHF; DNA: TGTGCCACCAGCAGAGATCGGAGTTTTCCCCAGCATTTT
J: TRBJ1-6; V: TRBV7-2; D: .; size: .; CDR3: CASSPGVSLGSPLHF; DNA: TGTGCCAGCAGCCCAGGGGTTTCACTTGGGTCACCCCTCCACTTT
J: TRBJ2-1; V: TRBV29-1; D: .; size: once; CDR3: CSVVGRNSRNEQFF; DNA: TGCAGCGTTGTAGGGCGGAACTCGAGGAATGAGCAGTTCTTC
J: TRBJ1-1; V: TRBV7-9; D: TRBD1; size: once; CDR3: CASSPLEGAVGTEAFF; DNA: TGTGCCAGCAGCCCCCTGGAGGGGGCGGTGGGCACTGAAGCTTTCTTT
J: TRBJ1-1; V: TRBV7-9; D: TRBD1; size: .; CDR3: CASSTGTGITEAFF; DNA: TGTGCCAGCAGCACCGGGACAGGGATCACTGAAGCTTTCTTT
J: TRBJ1-6; V: TRBV5-6; D: .; size: .; CDR3: CASSLGANSPLHF; DNA: TGTGCCAGCAGCTTGGGGGCGAATTCACCCCTCCACTTT
J: TRBJ1-2; V: TRBV7-6; D: TRBD1; size: few; CDR3: CASSKGGTGDLGYGYTF; DNA: TGTGCCAGCAGCAAAGGGGGGACAGGGGACCTCGGCTATGGCTACACCTTC
J: TRBJ2-3; V: TRBV7-9; D: TRBD2; size: once; CDR3: CASSGLAGGDTQYF; DNA: TGTGCCAGCAGCGGACTAGCGGGAGGAGATACGCAGTATTTT
J: TRBJ2-1; V: TRBV18; D: .; size: .; CDR3: CASSPTLGEQFF; DNA: TGTGCCAGCTCACCTACGCTCGGTGAGCAGTTCTTC
J: TRBJ1-4; V: TRBV5-4; D: TRBD1; size: .; CDR3: CASSSRQGASEKLFF; DNA: TGTGCCAGCAGCAGCCGACAGGGGGCAAGTGAAAAACTGTTTTTT
J: TRBJ2-5; V: TRBV6-1; D: .; size: .; CDR3: CASSETPGVQETQYF; DNA: TGTGCCAGCAGTGAAACCCCCGGAGTACAAGAGACCCAGTACTTC
J: TRBJ2-3; V: TRBV28; D: .; size: .; CDR3: CASKPLGTATDTQYF; DNA: TGTGCCAGTAAGCCTTTAGGGACTGCCACAGATACGCAGTATTTT